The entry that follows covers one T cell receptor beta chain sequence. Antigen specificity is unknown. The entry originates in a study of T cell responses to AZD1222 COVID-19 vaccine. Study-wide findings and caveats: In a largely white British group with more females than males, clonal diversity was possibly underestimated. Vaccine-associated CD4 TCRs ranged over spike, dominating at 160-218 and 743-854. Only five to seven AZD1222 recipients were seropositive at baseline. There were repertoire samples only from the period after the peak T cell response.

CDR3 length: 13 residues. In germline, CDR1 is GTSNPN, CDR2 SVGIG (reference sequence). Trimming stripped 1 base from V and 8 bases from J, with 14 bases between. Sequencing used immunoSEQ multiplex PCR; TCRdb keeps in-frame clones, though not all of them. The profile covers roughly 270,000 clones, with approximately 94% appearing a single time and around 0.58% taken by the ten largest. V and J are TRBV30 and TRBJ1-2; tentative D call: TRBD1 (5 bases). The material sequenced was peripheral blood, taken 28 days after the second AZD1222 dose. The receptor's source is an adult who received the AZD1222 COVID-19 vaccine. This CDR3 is CAWSGGGLVGYTF. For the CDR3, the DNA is TGTGCCTGGAGTGGCGGGGGTTTAGTCGGCTACACCTTC. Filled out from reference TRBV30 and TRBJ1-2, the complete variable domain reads SQTIHQWPATLVQPVGSPLSLECTVEGTSNPNLYWYRQAAGRGLQLLFYSVGIGQISSEVPQNLSASRPQDRQFILSSKKLLLSDSGFYLCAWSGGGLVGYTFGSGTRLTVV.